The 8 T cell receptor beta chains presented below share a single source sample, sequenced in a study of identical twins. From the 5' RACE reads, TCRdb called clonotypes with MiXCR, one entry per CDR3 protein. Among approximately 670,000 distinct CDR3 sequences listed, roughly 6% were seen once. The sequenced material came from naive T cells sorted from blood. These receptors all come from a man between 18 and 29 years old in good health.

V gene TRBV25-1 combines with J gene TRBJ1-2; no clear D. Per the germline V gene, CDR1 is MGHDK and CDR2 is SYGVNS. CDR3 length equals 14 residues. The ends were cut back, 3 bases at V and 4 bases at J, with 12 bases in the middle. For the CDR3, the DNA is TGTGCCAGCAGTGACAGCCAGCGACCCTATGGCTACACCTTC. Its translation: CASSDSQRPYGYTF.

This clonotype was detected ten times or more. V and J are TRBV12-3 or TRBV12-4 and TRBJ2-2, with a weak D call TRBD1 (6 bases). V was cut by 7 bases and J by 3 bases, with 12 bases left in between. The CDR3 consists of 14 residues. CDR3 DNA: TGTGCCAGCACCTCGGACAGAGACACCGGGGAGCTGTTTTTT. Translating it yields CASTSDRDTGELFF.

Turning to this clonotype: Just one base apart from a much larger clone, this may be a read error. The rearrangement joins TRBV20-1 to TRBJ2-7; D is tentatively TRBD1 or TRBD2 (5 bases each). Germline CDR1 is DFQATT and CDR2 is SNEGSKA (reference sequence). The CDR3 spans 12 residues. CDR3 amino acids: CGAPVGVSEQYF. CDR3 bases: TGCGGTGCCCCCGTGGGGGTTAGCGAGCAGTACTTC.

In this sample, this clonotype turned up many times. The V gene is TRBV2, the J gene TRBJ2-4; the D gene could be TRBD1 or TRBD2 (5 bases each). The germline gives CDR1 SNHLY, CDR2 FYNNEI. The CDR3 has 15 residues. Trimming pared 3 bases from V and 6 bases from J, leaving 15 bases between. CDR3 coding DNA: TGTGCCAGCAGTGAGGGAGTGGGGGTTCGAAACATTCAGTACTTC. Encoded protein: CASSEGVGVRNIQYF.

This clonotype was counted many times. J is TRBJ2-2 and V is TRBV5-1; D uncertain. V lost 0 bases to trimming and J lost 10 bases, with 13 bases between them. Germline V gives CDR1 SGHRS, CDR2 YFSETQ. The CDR3 runs to 14 residues. CDR3 DNA: TGCGCCAGCAGCTTGGAGGTGGCCGGTGAGGAGCTGTTTTTT. Protein product: CASSLEVAGEELFF.

This clonotype was recorded a few times. The gene calls are TRBV20-1 and TRBJ2-3, with TRBD2 identical over 10 bases. J lost 2 bases, V lost 4 bases, and 3 bases had no gene match. In germline, CDR1 is DFQATT, CDR2 SNEGSKA (reference sequence). The CDR3 spans 14 residues. The CDR3 here is CSATLAGVTDTQYF. The CDR3 region has the DNA TGCAGTGCTACTCTAGCGGGAGTCACAGATACGCAGTATTTT.

Ten or more counts support this clonotype. The rearrangement links TRBV28 to TRBJ2-1; D is uncertain. The CDR3 covers 15 residues. Germline CDR1 reads MDHEN; CDR2 reads SYDVKM. With 5 bases removed from V and 2 bases from J, the gap between germline ends came to 13 bases. The CDR3, as DNA: TGTGCCAGCAGTGGACCCCTCGGAGCCTACAATGAGCAGTTCTTC. It is translated as CASSGPLGAYNEQFF.

This clonotype was recorded many times. This chain uses TRBV12-3 or TRBV12-4 with TRBJ1-1, with D hard to call. V was pared by 5 bases and J by 9 bases, with 10 bases between. The CDR3 contains 11 residues. The CDR3 DNA reads TGTGCCAGCAGTCAAGACGGGAAAGCTTTCTTT. This codes for CASSQDGKAFF.